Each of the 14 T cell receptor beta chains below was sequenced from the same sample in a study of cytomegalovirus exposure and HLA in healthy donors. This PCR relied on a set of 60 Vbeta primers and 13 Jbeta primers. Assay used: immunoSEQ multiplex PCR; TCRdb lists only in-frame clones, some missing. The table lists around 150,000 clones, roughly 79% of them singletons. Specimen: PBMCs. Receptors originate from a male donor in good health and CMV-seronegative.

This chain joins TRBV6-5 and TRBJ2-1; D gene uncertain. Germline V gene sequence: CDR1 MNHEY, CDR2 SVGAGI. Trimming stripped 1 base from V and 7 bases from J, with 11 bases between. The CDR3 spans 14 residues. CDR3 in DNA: TGTGCCAGCAGTTACTTAACGACAATGAATGAGCAGTTCTTC. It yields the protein CASSYLTTMNEQFF.

CDR3 nucleotide sequence: TGTGCCAGCAGCGACGGACAGCTTCTAAACTATGGCTACACCTTC. As protein: CASSDGQLLNYGYTF. This chain connects TRBV2 to TRBJ1-2; possible D gene TRBD1, 6 bases. Germline values: CDR1 SNHLY, CDR2 FYNNEI. The CDR3 consists of 15 residues. V was shortened by 6 bases and J by 2 bases, with 16 bases between the two germline ends.

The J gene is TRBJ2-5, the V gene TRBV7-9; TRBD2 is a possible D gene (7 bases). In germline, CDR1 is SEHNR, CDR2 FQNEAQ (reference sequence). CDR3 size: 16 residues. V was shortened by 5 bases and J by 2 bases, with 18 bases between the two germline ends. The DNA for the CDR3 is TGTGCCAGCAGCCACGGGGGGCAGGGAGGTCAAGAGACCCAGTACTTC. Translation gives CASSHGGQGGQETQYF.

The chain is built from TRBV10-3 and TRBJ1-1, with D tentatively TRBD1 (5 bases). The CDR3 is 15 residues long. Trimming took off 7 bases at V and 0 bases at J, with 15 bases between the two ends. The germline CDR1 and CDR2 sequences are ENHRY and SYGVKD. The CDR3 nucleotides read TGTGCCATCAAGGGGAGGGGTAACATGAACACTGAAGCTTTCTTT. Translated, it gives CAIKGRGNMNTEAFF.

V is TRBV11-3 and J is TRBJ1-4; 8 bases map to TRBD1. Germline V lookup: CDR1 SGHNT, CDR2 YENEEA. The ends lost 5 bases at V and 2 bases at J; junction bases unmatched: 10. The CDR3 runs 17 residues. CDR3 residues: CASSVWMQGATNEKLFF. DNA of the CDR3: TGTGCCAGCAGCGTCTGGATGCAGGGGGCGACTAATGAAAAACTGTTTTTT.

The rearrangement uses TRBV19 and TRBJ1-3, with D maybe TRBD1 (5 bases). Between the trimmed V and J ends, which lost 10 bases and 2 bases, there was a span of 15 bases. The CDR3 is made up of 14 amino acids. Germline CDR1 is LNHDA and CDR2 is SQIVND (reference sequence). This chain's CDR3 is CATGAGIPGNTIYF. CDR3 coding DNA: TGTGCCACCGGAGCAGGGATCCCTGGAAACACCATATATTTT.

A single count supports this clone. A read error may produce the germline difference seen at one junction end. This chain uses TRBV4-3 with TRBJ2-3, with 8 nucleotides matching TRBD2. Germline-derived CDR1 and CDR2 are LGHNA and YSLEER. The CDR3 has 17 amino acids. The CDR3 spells CASSKEVWRGDTDTQYF. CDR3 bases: TGCGCCAGCAGCAAAGAAGTTTGGCGGGGGGACACAGATACGCAGTATTTT.

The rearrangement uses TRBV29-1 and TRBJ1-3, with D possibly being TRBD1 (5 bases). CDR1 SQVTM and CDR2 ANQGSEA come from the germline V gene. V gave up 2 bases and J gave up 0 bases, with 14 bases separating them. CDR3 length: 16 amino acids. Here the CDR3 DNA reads TGCAGCGTTGAAACCTATCGGGGGGACTCTGGAAACACCATATATTTT. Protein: CSVETYRGDSGNTIYF.

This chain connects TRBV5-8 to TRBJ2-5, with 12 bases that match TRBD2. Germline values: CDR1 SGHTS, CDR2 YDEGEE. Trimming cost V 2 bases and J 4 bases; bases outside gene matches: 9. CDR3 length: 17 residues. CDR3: CASSLTRLAGAVETQYF. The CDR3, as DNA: TGTGCCAGCAGCTTAACCAGACTAGCGGGGGCCGTAGAGACCCAGTACTTC.

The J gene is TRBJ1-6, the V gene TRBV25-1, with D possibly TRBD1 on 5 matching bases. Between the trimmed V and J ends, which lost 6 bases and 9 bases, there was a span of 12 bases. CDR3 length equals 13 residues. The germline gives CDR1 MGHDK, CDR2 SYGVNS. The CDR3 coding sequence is TGTGCCAGCAGGGCAGGGTCCGGTTCACCCCTCCACTTT. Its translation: CASRAGSGSPLHF.

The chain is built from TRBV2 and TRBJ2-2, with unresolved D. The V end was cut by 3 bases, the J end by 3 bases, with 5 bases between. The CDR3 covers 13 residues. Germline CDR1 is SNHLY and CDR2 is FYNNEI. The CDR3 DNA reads TGTGCCAGCAGTGAGCGGTACACCGGGGAGCTGTTTTTT. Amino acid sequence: CASSERYTGELFF.

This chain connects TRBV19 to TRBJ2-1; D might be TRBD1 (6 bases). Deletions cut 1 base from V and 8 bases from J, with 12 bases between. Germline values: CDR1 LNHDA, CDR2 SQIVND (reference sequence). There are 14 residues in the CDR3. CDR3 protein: CASSIGGRGDEQFF. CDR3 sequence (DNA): TGTGCCAGTAGTATAGGAGGCAGGGGCGATGAGCAGTTCTTC.

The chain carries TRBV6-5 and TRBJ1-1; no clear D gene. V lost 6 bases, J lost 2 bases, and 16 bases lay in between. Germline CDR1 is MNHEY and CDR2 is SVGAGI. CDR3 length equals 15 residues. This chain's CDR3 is CASRVLPPGNTEAFF. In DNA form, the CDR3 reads TGTGCCAGCAGAGTTTTACCTCCAGGAAACACTGAAGCTTTCTTT.

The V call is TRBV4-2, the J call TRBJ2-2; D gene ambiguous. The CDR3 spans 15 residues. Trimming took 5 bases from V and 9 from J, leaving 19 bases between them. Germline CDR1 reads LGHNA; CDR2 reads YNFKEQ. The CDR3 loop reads CASSSGPYELRELFF. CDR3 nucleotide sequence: TGTGCCAGCAGCAGTGGTCCCTACGAGCTGAGGGAGCTGTTTTTT.